The following is a TCR beta chain sequence with its context. Terminally differentiated effector memory CD45RA+ cells were excluded from the naive CD8 cells, which were CD45RO-negative and positively selected for CCR7. This sample is part of a study of shared clonotypes between healthy human individuals. The CDR3 loop spans 15 amino acids. The ends were cut back, 2 bases at V and 0 bases at J, with 10 bases in the middle. Germline V gives CDR1 MNHNS, CDR2 SASEGT. The DNA input per sorted-subset replicate PCR was approximately 210 ng, corresponding to 25,000 to 30,000 T cell genomes. Method: immunoSEQ multiplex PCR; TCRdb's copy keeps in-frame clones and lacks some. The data show millions of clones, with just under 95% seen just once and approximately 1.2% held by the top ten.

The TCR originated in a man aged 18 to 30 in good health. Sequenced: naive CD8+ T cells sorted from blood. The rearrangement links TRBV6-1 to TRBJ2-5; D is unresolved. The CDR3 region is CASSEWDFYQETQYF. The CDR3 nucleotides are TGTGCCAGCAGTGAATGGGATTTCTACCAAGAGACCCAGTACTTC.